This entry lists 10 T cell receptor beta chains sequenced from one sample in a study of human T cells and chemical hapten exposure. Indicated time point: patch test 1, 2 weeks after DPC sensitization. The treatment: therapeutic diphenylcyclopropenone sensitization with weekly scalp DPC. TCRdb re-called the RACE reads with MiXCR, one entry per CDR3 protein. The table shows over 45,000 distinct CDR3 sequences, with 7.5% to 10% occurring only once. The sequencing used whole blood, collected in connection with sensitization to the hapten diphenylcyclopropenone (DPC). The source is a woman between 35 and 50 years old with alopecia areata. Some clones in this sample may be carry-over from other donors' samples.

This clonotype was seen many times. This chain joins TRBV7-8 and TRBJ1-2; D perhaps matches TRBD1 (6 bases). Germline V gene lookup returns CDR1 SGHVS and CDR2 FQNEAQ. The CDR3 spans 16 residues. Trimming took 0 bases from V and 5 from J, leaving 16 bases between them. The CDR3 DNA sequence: TGTGCCAGCAGCTTAGCGGGGGGCCCGAATCTTTATGGCTACACCTTC. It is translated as CASSLAGGPNLYGYTF.

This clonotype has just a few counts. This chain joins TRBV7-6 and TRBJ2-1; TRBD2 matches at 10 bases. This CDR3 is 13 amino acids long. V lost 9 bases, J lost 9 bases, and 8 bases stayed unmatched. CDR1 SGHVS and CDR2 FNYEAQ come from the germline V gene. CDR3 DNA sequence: TGTGCCAGTCAGCGGGGGGGCCTAAGTGAGCAGTTCTTC. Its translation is CASQRGGLSEQFF.

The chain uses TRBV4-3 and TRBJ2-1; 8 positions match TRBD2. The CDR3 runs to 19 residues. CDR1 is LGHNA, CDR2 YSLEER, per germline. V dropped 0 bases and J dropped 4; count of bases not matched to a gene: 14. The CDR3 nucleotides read TGCGCCAGCAGCCAAGATCCGGGGGGGGAGTCCTACAGTTACAATGAGCAGTTCTTC. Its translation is CASSQDPGGESYSYNEQFF.

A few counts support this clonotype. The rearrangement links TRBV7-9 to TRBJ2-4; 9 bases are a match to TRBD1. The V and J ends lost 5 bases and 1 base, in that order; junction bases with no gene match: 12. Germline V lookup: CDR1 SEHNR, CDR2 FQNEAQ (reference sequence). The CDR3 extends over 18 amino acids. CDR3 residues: CASSPSATGGDAKNIQYF. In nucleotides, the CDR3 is TGTGCCAGCAGCCCCTCTGCAACAGGGGGCGATGCCAAAAACATTCAGTACTTC.

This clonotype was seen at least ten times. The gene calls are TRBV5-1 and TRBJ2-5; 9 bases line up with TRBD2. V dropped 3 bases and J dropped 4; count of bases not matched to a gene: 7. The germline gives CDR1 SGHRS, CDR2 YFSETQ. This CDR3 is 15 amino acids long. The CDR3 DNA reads TGCGCCAGCAGCTCGGGACTAGCAGTCGGAGAGACCCAGTACTTC. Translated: CASSSGLAVGETQYF.

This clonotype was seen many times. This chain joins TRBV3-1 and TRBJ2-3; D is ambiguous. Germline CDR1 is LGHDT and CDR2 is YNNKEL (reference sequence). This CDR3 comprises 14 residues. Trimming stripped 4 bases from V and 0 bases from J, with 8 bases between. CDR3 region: CASSPASSTDTQYF. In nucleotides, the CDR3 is TGTGCCAGCAGCCCAGCAAGTAGCACAGATACGCAGTATTTT.

The CDR3 nucleotides read TGCGCCAGCAGCTTCCAGGGCCTTACCTATGGCTACACCTTC. Translation gives CASSFQGLTYGYTF. The chain carries TRBV5-1 and TRBJ1-2, with D perhaps TRBD1 (5 bases). CDR3 length: 14 amino acids. Trimming cost V 2 bases and J 4 bases, with 12 bases left between them. Germline V gene sequence: CDR1 SGHRS, CDR2 YFSETQ.

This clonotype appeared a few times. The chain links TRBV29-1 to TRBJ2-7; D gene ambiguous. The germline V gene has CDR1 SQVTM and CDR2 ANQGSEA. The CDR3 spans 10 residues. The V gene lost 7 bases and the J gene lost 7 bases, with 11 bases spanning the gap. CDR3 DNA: TGCAGCGCGTGGCTTGGGGAGCAGTACTTC. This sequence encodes CSAWLGEQYF.

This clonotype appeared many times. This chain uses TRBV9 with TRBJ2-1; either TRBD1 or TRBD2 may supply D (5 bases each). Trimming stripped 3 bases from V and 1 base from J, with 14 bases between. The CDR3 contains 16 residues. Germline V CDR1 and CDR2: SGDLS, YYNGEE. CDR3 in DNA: TGTGCCAGCAGCGCATTGGGGGACGGGTCCTACAATGAGCAGTTCTTC. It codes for CASSALGDGSYNEQFF.

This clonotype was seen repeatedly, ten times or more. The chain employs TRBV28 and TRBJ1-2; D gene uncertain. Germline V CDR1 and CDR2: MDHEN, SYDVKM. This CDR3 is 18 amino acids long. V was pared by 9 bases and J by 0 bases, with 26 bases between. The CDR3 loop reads CASNTGVTGSGTNYGYTF. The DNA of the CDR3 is TGTGCCAGTAATACGGGAGTAACGGGATCGGGGACTAACTATGGCTACACCTTC.